A selection of T cell receptor beta chains follows, all from one sample in a study of T cells in localized non-small cell lung cancer. TCRdb's table, derived via immunoSEQ multiplex PCR, lists solely in-frame clones and lacks some. This sample has around 8,000 clones, with more than 20% found just once. Sequencing was performed on lung tumor tissue, taken before any cancer treatment. The source of these receptors is a man aged 40 to 70 with stage III squamous cell lung carcinoma. Each CDR3 is given with its conserved first and last residue. The order of the fields is J gene, clone size, V gene, D gene, CDR3 DNA, CDR3 protein. D genes are given only for firm matches. A row's size may be missing; if present it is once, few, many or a size class.

J: TRBJ2-7
size: .
V: TRBV11-3
D: TRBD2
DNA: TGTGCCAGCAGCTTAGAGGCTAGCGGGGTCTACGAGCAGTACTTC
CDR3: CASSLEASGVYEQYF

J: TRBJ1-5
size: .
V: TRBV15
D: .
DNA: TGTGCCACCAGCAGCTCCAGGGTTAGCAATCAGCCCCAGCATTTT
CDR3: CATSSSRVSNQPQHF

J: TRBJ2-2
size: .
V: TRBV11-3
D: .
DNA: TGTGCCAGCAGCTTAGGGGGGGCTACGAACACCGGGGAGCTGTTTTTT
CDR3: CASSLGGATNTGELFF

J: TRBJ2-4
size: .
V: TRBV29-1
D: .
DNA: TGCAGCGTTGAGGCGGACAGTGACATTCAGTACTTC
CDR3: CSVEADSDIQYF

J: TRBJ1-6
size: .
V: TRBV1
D: .
DNA: TGCGCCAGCAGCCAAGATTCACAGAGCTCCTATAATTCACCCCTCCACTTT
CDR3: CASSQDSQSSYNSPLHF

J: TRBJ2-7
size: .
V: TRBV5-1
D: .
DNA: TGCGCCAGCAGCTTGGACTTAAGCTCCTACGAGCAGTACTTC
CDR3: CASSLDLSSYEQYF

J: TRBJ1-1
size: few
V: TRBV14
D: .
DNA: TGTGCCAGCAGCCAAGGGTTAGAGAACACTGAAGCTTTCTTT
CDR3: CASSQGLENTEAFF

J: TRBJ2-2
size: .
V: TRBV5-1
D: .
DNA: TGCGCCAGCAGCTTGGGGCAGGGAAGCACCGGGGAGCTGTTTTTT
CDR3: CASSLGQGSTGELFF

J: TRBJ2-1
size: .
V: TRBV5-1
D: TRBD2
DNA: TGCGCCAGCAGCTGGGCGTTGGCGGGAGGGACTGATGAGCAGTTCTTC
CDR3: CASSWALAGGTDEQFF

J: TRBJ2-2
size: medium-sized
V: TRBV6-8
D: .
DNA: TGTGCCAGCAGTTACTCGCTGGCCGGGCTTACCGGGGAGCTGTTTTTT
CDR3: CASSYSLAGLTGELFF

J: TRBJ2-7
size: .
V: TRBV5-1
D: .
DNA: TGCGCCAGCAGCGTCGGAGGGCGGGCCCCAAACGAGCAGTACTTC
CDR3: CASSVGGRAPNEQYF

J: TRBJ2-1
size: few
V: TRBV11-3
D: TRBD1
DNA: TGTGCCAGCAGCCTATATGCCCGACAGGGACGTGAGCAGTTCTTC
CDR3: CASSLYARQGREQFF

J: TRBJ2-2
size: .
V: TRBV19
D: .
DNA: TGTGCCAGTAGTGCCGGGGCAGCGAACACCGGGGAGCTGTTTTTT
CDR3: CASSAGAANTGELFF

J: TRBJ1-5
size: few
V: TRBV5-1
D: .
DNA: TGCGCCAGCAGCCCAGACAGCCCAAATCAGCCCCAGCATTTT
CDR3: CASSPDSPNQPQHF

J: TRBJ2-3
size: .
V: TRBV5-1
D: TRBD2
DNA: TGCGCCAGCAGCTACGGAGGTAGCGGGGGTACAGATACGCAGTATTTT
CDR3: CASSYGGSGGTDTQYF

J: TRBJ2-7
size: few
V: TRBV11-3
D: .
DNA: TGTGCCAGCAGCCATGACGACATCACCTACGAGCAGTACTTC
CDR3: CASSHDDITYEQYF

J: TRBJ2-7
size: .
V: TRBV5-1
D: TRBD2
DNA: TGCGCCAGCAGCTTGGCGACTAGCGGGCTATCCTCCTACGAGCAGTACTTC
CDR3: CASSLATSGLSSYEQYF

J: TRBJ2-1
size: .
V: TRBV19
D: .
DNA: TGTGCCAGTAGTTACGAAGTCAATGAGCAGTTCTTC
CDR3: CASSYEVNEQFF

J: TRBJ2-1
size: .
V: TRBV19
D: .
DNA: TGTGCCAGTAGTATAGATTCCTACAATGAGCAGTTCTTC
CDR3: CASSIDSYNEQFF

J: TRBJ1-4
size: once
V: TRBV12-5
D: .
DNA: TGTGCTAGTGGTTTGGTACCGGCAACTAATGAAAAACTGTTTTTT
CDR3: CASGLVPATNEKLFF

J: TRBJ2-2
size: .
V: TRBV4-1
D: .
DNA: TGCGCCAGCAGCCAAGATATCAGGGACCCACGGTGGACCGGGGAGCTGTTTTTT
CDR3: CASSQDIRDPRWTGELFF

J: TRBJ2-7
size: .
V: TRBV11-3
D: .
DNA: TGTGCCAGCAGCTTAATGTCAGGGTTCTCCTACGAGCAGTACTTC
CDR3: CASSLMSGFSYEQYF

J: TRBJ2-1
size: few
V: TRBV6-8
D: TRBD2
DNA: TGTGCCAGCAGTAATCCTAGCGGGAGGATAAATGAGCAGTTCTTC
CDR3: CASSNPSGRINEQFF

J: TRBJ1-2
size: .
V: TRBV28
D: .
DNA: TGTGCCAGCAGTCACGGACCAGGCGGCTATGGCTACACCTTC
CDR3: CASSHGPGGYGYTF

J: TRBJ1-5
size: once
V: TRBV19
D: TRBD1
DNA: TGTGCCAGGCCCGGGACAGACAATCAGCCCCAGCATTTT
CDR3: CARPGTDNQPQHF

J: TRBJ2-2
size: few
V: TRBV11-3
D: .
DNA: TGTGCCAGCAGCTTAGTTGGGGGCTCCGGGGAGCTGTTTTTT
CDR3: CASSLVGGSGELFF

J: TRBJ2-2
size: few
V: TRBV7-6
D: TRBD1
DNA: TGTGCCAGCCGGGACAGGGGTTTGAACACCGGGGAGCTGTTTTTT
CDR3: CASRDRGLNTGELFF

J: TRBJ2-3
size: .
V: TRBV18
D: .
DNA: TGTGCCAGCTCACCACCGGAACTTACGCAGTATTTT
CDR3: CASSPPELTQYF

J: TRBJ2-5
size: .
V: TRBV6-8
D: .
DNA: TGTGCCAGCGGAGGAACGGGTGAGACCCAGTACTTC
CDR3: CASGGTGETQYF

J: TRBJ1-2
size: few
V: TRBV28
D: .
DNA: TGTGCCAGCAGTCTCAGACAGAACCTTAACTATGGCTACACCTTC
CDR3: CASSLRQNLNYGYTF

J: TRBJ2-2
size: once
V: TRBV18
D: TRBD2
DNA: TGTGCCAGCTCACACGGGACTAGCGGGAGGTCCCGGGAGCTGTTTTTT
CDR3: CASSHGTSGRSRELFF

J: TRBJ2-2
size: .
V: TRBV30
D: .
DNA: TGTGCCTGGAGGTTCACAACCACCGGGGAGCTGTTTTTT
CDR3: CAWRFTTTGELFF

J: TRBJ2-3
size: few
V: TRBV6-8
D: .
DNA: TGTGCCAGCAGTTACTCGAAAAGCCGCGCAGATACGCAGTATTTT
CDR3: CASSYSKSRADTQYF

J: TRBJ2-2
size: few
V: TRBV25-1
D: TRBD2
DNA: TGTGCCAGCAGTAGACTAGCGGGAGAAGATACCGGGGAGCTGTTTTTT
CDR3: CASSRLAGEDTGELFF

J: TRBJ1-3
size: large
V: TRBV9
D: .
DNA: TGTGCCAGCACCCGGGAGGGTGGAAACACCATATATTTT
CDR3: CASTREGGNTIYF

J: TRBJ2-7
size: few
V: TRBV15
D: .
DNA: TGTGCCACCAGCTCCGGCGAAATAGCCGAATTGGAGCAGTACTTC
CDR3: CATSSGEIAELEQYF

J: TRBJ1-1
size: .
V: TRBV4-1
D: .
DNA: TGCGCCAGCAGCAAAGGGGGGCGCGGTGAAGCTTTCTTT
CDR3: CASSKGGRGEAFF

J: TRBJ2-5
size: few
V: TRBV6-8
D: .
DNA: TGTGCCAGCAGCTTGACGGGTTTGGGAGAGACCCAGTACTTC
CDR3: CASSLTGLGETQYF

J: TRBJ2-7
size: few
V: TRBV9
D: TRBD1
DNA: TGTGCCAGCCAGGTCCGGGACAGGTACTACGAGCAGTACTTC
CDR3: CASQVRDRYYEQYF

J: TRBJ2-1
size: few
V: TRBV11-3
D: TRBD2
DNA: TGTGCCAGCAGCTTAGACCGGTCTAGCGGGAGGGCCGCGTTCTTC
CDR3: CASSLDRSSGRAAFF

J: TRBJ2-1
size: .
V: TRBV6-8
D: TRBD2
DNA: TGTGCCAGCAGTTATAGCGGGAGGGCGCGCAATGAGCAGTTCTTC
CDR3: CASSYSGRARNEQFF

J: TRBJ2-1
size: few
V: TRBV11-3
D: TRBD2
DNA: TGTGCCAGCAGCCCCTCGACTAGCGGGAGCCATGAGCAGTTCTTC
CDR3: CASSPSTSGSHEQFF

J: TRBJ1-4
size: few
V: TRBV6-8
D: .
DNA: TGTGCCAGCAGCCAGGGGACTGAAAAACTGTTTTTT
CDR3: CASSQGTEKLFF

J: TRBJ1-1
size: .
V: TRBV28
D: .
DNA: TGTGCCAGCAGTTTTGGGATGAACACTGAAGCTTTCTTT
CDR3: CASSFGMNTEAFF

J: TRBJ2-2
size: few
V: TRBV12-2
D: .
DNA: TGTGCCACAACCGAGGGCCTAGCGAACACCGGGGAGCTGTTTTTT
CDR3: CATTEGLANTGELFF

J: TRBJ1-4
size: few
V: TRBV10-3
D: .
DNA: TGTGCCATCAGTGAAGGTTTTGCAACTAATGAAAAACTGTTTTTT
CDR3: CAISEGFATNEKLFF

J: TRBJ2-3
size: .
V: TRBV5-1
D: .
DNA: TGCGCCAGCAGCTTGGTCCCGGGAGCAGATACGCAGTATTTT
CDR3: CASSLVPGADTQYF

J: TRBJ2-7
size: .
V: TRBV5-1
D: TRBD2
DNA: TGCGCCAGCAGCTTGGGGAGCGGGGCCGCCTACGAGCAGTACTTC
CDR3: CASSLGSGAAYEQYF

J: TRBJ1-1
size: many
V: TRBV11-3
D: .
DNA: TGTGCCAGCAGCTTAGGTCCGGGTGGAACTGAAGCTTTCTTT
CDR3: CASSLGPGGTEAFF

J: TRBJ1-3
size: few
V: TRBV9
D: .
DNA: TGTGCCAGCAGCGTAGAGGCAGGGCGGCGCTCTGGAAACACCATATATTTT
CDR3: CASSVEAGRRSGNTIYF

J: TRBJ2-5
size: medium-sized
V: TRBV11-3
D: .
DNA: TGTGCCAGCAGCCAACCTGGGGAACAAGAGACCCAGTACTTC
CDR3: CASSQPGEQETQYF

J: TRBJ1-1
size: few
V: TRBV7-6
D: TRBD1
DNA: TGTGCCAGCAGCTTTCAGGGGGCGAGGGACACTGAAGCTTTCTTT
CDR3: CASSFQGARDTEAFF

J: TRBJ1-5
size: .
V: TRBV18
D: .
DNA: TGTGCCAGCTCAGGGGCCAGAGATCAGCCCCAGCATTTT
CDR3: CASSGARDQPQHF

J: TRBJ2-1
size: .
V: TRBV5-1
D: TRBD2
DNA: TGCGCCAGCAGCTCGAGCGGGGGCTCCTACAATGAGCAGTTCTTC
CDR3: CASSSSGGSYNEQFF